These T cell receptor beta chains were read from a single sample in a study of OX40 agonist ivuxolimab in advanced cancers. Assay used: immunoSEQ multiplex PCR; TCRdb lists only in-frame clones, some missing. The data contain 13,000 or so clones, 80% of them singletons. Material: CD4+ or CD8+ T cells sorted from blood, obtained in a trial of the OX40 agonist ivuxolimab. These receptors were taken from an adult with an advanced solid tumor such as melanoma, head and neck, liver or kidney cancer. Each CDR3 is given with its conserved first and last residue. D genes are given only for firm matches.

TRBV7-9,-,CASSLGGKNTEAFF
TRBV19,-,CASSISTGTLSYEQYF
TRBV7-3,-,CASSPGGYNEQFF
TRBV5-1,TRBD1,CASSLGGTVENTEAFF
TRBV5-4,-,CASSLSWGSGSYEQYF
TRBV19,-,CASSMWGASGELFF
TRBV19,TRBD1,CASRQGAAGEAFF
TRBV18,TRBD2,CASSPKLSAGVNYEQYF
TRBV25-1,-,CASTPGNTIYF
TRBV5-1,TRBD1,CASSSSGRDSSYEQYF
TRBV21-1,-,CASSREPGQGNYEQYF
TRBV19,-,CASTIPRGTSTKAFF
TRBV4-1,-,CASSPTLTGTDTQYF
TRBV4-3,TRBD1,CASSPRQGSETQYF
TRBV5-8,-,CASSLPLAYNTGELFF
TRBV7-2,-,CASSLNSMNTEAFF
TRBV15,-,CATSERTPKETQYF
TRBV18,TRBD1,CASSPDRGNTEAFF
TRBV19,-,CASSAGQHSNQPQHF
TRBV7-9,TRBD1,CASSPGQGSGDEQFF
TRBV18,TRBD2,CASSPRETSGSHEQFF
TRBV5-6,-,CASIPSGVYNEQFF
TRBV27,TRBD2,CASSSVSGGPDTQYF
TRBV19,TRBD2,CASSLQREGPDTQYF
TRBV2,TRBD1,CASSHPQGANQPQHF
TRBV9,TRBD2,CASSASGAYNEQFF
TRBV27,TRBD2,CASSPRGLAGVLAKNIQYF
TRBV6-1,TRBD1,CASTEGQGDPLAYF
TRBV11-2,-,CASSTPGDPSYNEQFF
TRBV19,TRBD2,CASSIEAGGYYGLFF
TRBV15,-,CATSRNLQSNQPQHF
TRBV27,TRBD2,CASSPSSGRRGETQYF
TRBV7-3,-,CASGTSQGGTQYF
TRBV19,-,CASSIGGLDYEQYF
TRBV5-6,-,CASSLRPPENSPLHF
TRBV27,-,CASSLDRRSYNEQFF
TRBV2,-,CASSDQNRGTGELFF
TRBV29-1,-,CSALTTEQYF
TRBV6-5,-,CASSYSSQNSPLHF
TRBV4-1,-,CASSQVQGHNEQFF
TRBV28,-,CASSLYEQRGRLEETQYF
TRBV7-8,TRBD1,CASSSGTGTGNTEAFF
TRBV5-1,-,CASSLGFGLTVYEQYF
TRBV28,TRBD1,CASSLAGQGYEQYF
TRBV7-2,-,CASSLTVSIVPPYNEQFF
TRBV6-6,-,CASNIQPSYEQYF
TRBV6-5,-,CASSWTANTEAFF
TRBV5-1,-,CASSLGQPYYEQYF
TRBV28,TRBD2,CASSPGTNEQYF
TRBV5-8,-,CASGILAGITEAFF